This T cell receptor beta chain was captured in a study of cytomegalovirus exposure and HLA in healthy donors. General study findings and limits: Confirmation in vitro established that a few CMV-associated chains were specific for CMV antigens. A prior analysis recorded that most TCR beta V segments were productive about 87% or about 30% of the time. An observed cluster of highly shared sequence variants was recorded as a likely sequencing artifact. In a later analysis, at a false discovery rate of 0.05, over 15,000 TCR beta sequences were associated with HLA alleles.

As concerns this clone: The antigen is not known.

This CDR3 spans 12 amino acids. Germline V gives CDR1 MNHNS, CDR2 SASEGT. The J segment lost 5 bases and the V segment lost 6 bases, leaving 1 base of the junction unmatched. Both 60 Vbeta primers and 13 Jbeta primers went into the PCR. Clones were read by immunoSEQ multiplex PCR, and TCRdb kept only the in-frame ones, dropping some. The sample records 160,000 or so clones, 79% being singletons. The chain employs TRBV6-1 and TRBJ2-1; TRBD2 agrees at 7 bases. This clonotype was obtained from a woman between 40 and 50 years old in good health and CMV-seronegative. Sequenced input: PBMCs. For the CDR3, the DNA is TGTGCCAGCAGGAGCGGGGACAATGAGCAGTTCTTC. This translates into CASRSGDNEQFF.